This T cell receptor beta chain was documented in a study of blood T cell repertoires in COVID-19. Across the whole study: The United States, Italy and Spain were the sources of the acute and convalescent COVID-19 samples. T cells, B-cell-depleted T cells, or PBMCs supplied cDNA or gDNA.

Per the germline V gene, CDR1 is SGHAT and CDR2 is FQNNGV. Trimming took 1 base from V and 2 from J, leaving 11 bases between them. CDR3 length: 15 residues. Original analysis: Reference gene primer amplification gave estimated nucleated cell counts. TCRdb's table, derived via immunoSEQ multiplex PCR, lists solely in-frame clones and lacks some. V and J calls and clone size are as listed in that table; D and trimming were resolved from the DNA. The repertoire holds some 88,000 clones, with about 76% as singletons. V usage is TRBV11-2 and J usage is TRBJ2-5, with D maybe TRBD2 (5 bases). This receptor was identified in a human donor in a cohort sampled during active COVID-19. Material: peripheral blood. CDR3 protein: CASSLGGPEQETQYF. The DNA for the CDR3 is TGTGCCAGCAGCTTAGGAGGGCCAGAACAAGAGACCCAGTACTTC.